This TCR beta chain was recovered during a study of human T cells and chemical hapten exposure. Study in general: After 6 days, upper back 0.01% DPC patch tests were scored.

This clonotype was recorded at least ten times. Its specificity is unknown. General observations from the study: PT1 expanded TCR counts correlated positively with patch test score.

Attachment of unique molecular identifiers to individual cDNA molecules was performed in the library. TCRdb recomputed calls from the RACE reads with MiXCR, one row per CDR3 protein. The table lists about 84,000 distinct CDR3 sequences, 8.5% to 12% of them singletons, with about 5% in the top ten. Time point of the sample: patch test 2, 6 weeks after DPC sensitization. Indicated treatment: therapeutic diphenylcyclopropenone sensitization with weekly scalp DPC. The CDR3 has 14 residues. The ends lost 3 bases at V and 3 bases at J; junction bases unmatched: 1. Germline V gives CDR1 SGHAT, CDR2 FQNNGV. The starting material was whole blood, obtained in connection with sensitization to the hapten diphenylcyclopropenone (DPC). The chain uses TRBV11-2 and TRBJ2-7; 11 nucleotides match TRBD2. The receptor's source is a woman in her 50s with alopecia areata. Some clones in this sample may be carry-over from other donors' samples. The CDR3 protein is CASSFTSGSYEQYF. CDR3 DNA: TGTGCCAGCAGCTTTACTAGCGGGAGCTACGAGCAGTACTTC.